The present entry profiles one T cell receptor beta chain with its context. Its specificity is unknown. The V gene lost 7 bases and the J gene lost 4 bases, with 15 bases spanning the gap. The CDR3 runs to 14 residues. The data were obtained in a study of response to subunit inactivated influenza vaccine. Whole-study findings and limits: A suggestion made by the authors is that each seasonal influenza vaccination recruits few new T cells.

MiXCR, run by TCRdb on the RT-PCR reads, gives a single entry per CDR3 protein. The sample lists roughly 710,000 distinct CDR3 sequences, 14% occurring once. The chain uses TRBV12-3 or TRBV12-4 and TRBJ2-3; tentative D call: TRBD1 (5 bases). The material was PBMCs from blood, obtained less than 15 days before vaccination. The clonotype was recovered from a man aged 50 to 60 who received an inactivated influenza vaccine. The CDR3 reads CASTLGLGADTQYF. CDR3 coding DNA: TGTGCCAGCACCCTGGGGCTAGGAGCAGATACGCAGTATTTT.